This is a list of T cell receptor beta chains from one sample in a study of response to subunit inactivated influenza vaccine. Using its own MiXCR run on the RT-PCR reads, TCRdb lists one record per CDR3 protein. The repertoire holds 500,000 to 600,000 distinct CDR3 sequences, with 14% as singletons. The sample was PBMCs from blood, taken approximately 12 days after vaccination. All receptors come from a man between 50 and 59 years old who received an inactivated influenza vaccine. Both conserved end residues are part of each CDR3. D genes are given only for firm matches. Some rows have no size entry. The others give once, few or many, or a class for an expanded clone.

V	D	size	length	J	CDR3	DNA
TRBV21-1	.	.	16	TRBJ2-7	CASMSGLAAIAYEQYF	TGTGCCAGCATGTCCGGACTAGCGGCTATAGCCTACGAGCAGTACTTC
TRBV4-1	.	.	18	TRBJ2-6	CASSQGEGRGRRANVLTF	TGCGCCAGCAGCCAAGGTGAGGGACGCGGTAGGAGGGCCAACGTCCTGACTTTC
TRBV3-1	.	.	15	TRBJ2-3	CASTPGGGSADTQYF	TGTGCCAGCACCCCAGGTGGAGGTTCAGCAGATACGCAGTATTTT
TRBV12-3/TRBV12-4	TRBD1	few	13	TRBJ2-3	CASSDRVADTQYF	TGTGCCAGCAGCGACAGGGTTGCAGATACGCAGTATTTT
TRBV10-3	.	many	15	TRBJ1-4	CAISDGGLSNEKLFF	TGTGCCATCAGTGATGGAGGGCTGTCTAATGAAAAACTGTTTTTT
TRBV20-1	.	.	15	TRBJ1-5	CSAVDTFVGNQPQHF	TGCAGTGCTGTCGACACGTTCGTTGGCAATCAGCCCCAGCATTTT
TRBV7-9	TRBD1	.	16	TRBJ1-2	CASSSARKTGDYGYTF	TGTGCCAGCAGCTCCGCCCGTAAAACAGGGGACTATGGCTACACCTTC
TRBV30	.	few	11	TRBJ2-7	CAGDRSYEQYF	TGTGCCGGGGACCGATCCTACGAGCAGTACTTC
TRBV5-4	.	few	15	TRBJ2-5	CASSLDSRDKETQYF	TGTGCCAGCAGCTTGGACTCCAGGGACAAAGAGACCCAGTACTTC
TRBV6-2/TRBV6-3	.	.	16	TRBJ2-2	CASSYVAAANTGELFF	TGTGCCAGCAGTTACGTGGCGGCAGCTAACACCGGGGAGCTGTTTTTT
TRBV12-3/TRBV12-4	.	.	14	TRBJ2-7	CASSSGGKSYEQYF	TGTGCCAGCAGTTCTGGCGGGAAAAGCTACGAGCAGTACTTC
TRBV19	TRBD2	few	14	TRBJ2-1	CACGGSGRSGEQFF	TGTGCCTGCGGTGGTAGCGGGAGGAGTGGTGAGCAGTTCTTC
TRBV24-1	TRBD2	.	15	TRBJ2-1	CATSDPRGDHNEQFF	TGTGCCACCAGTGACCCCCGGGGGGACCACAATGAGCAGTTCTTC
TRBV6-5	.	.	15	TRBJ1-5	CASSYGRGANQPQHF	TGTGCCAGCAGTTACGGTCGGGGGGCCAATCAGCCCCAGCATTTT
TRBV5-1	.	.	12	TRBJ1-1	CASSLVQGEAFF	TGCGCCAGCAGCTTGGTTCAGGGTGAAGCTTTCTTT
TRBV2	TRBD1	few	13	TRBJ2-5	CASTMDRGETQYF	TGTGCCAGCACCATGGACAGGGGGGAGACCCAGTACTTC
TRBV14	.	many	13	TRBJ1-4	CASSQDLWEKLFF	TGTGCCAGCAGCCAAGATCTCTGGGAAAAACTGTTTTTT
TRBV10-3	.	many	15	TRBJ2-7	CAISESWGAYYEQYF	TGTGCCATCAGTGAGTCTTGGGGCGCCTACTACGAGCAGTACTTC
TRBV7-2	.	.	16	TRBJ2-3	CASSLLSSLRTDTQYF	TGTGCCAGCAGCTTATTGTCTAGCCTTCGCACAGATACGCAGTATTTT
TRBV6-2/TRBV6-3	.	.	18	TRBJ2-3	CASSFRRWRIEDADTQYF	TGTGCCAGCAGCTTTAGGCGATGGAGGATTGAGGATGCAGATACGCAGTATTTT
TRBV28	.	few	13	TRBJ2-1	CASSPRSGNEQFF	TGTGCCAGCAGTCCCAGGTCCGGAAATGAGCAGTTCTTC
TRBV20-1	.	.	14	TRBJ1-6	CSARLQGNNSPLHF	TGCAGTGCTCGCCTACAGGGAAATAATTCACCCCTCCACTTT
TRBV10-3	.	.	15	TRBJ1-1	CAISESTPSNTEAFF	TGTGCCATCAGTGAGTCGACACCTTCGAACACTGAAGCTTTCTTT
TRBV3-1	.	.	17	TRBJ2-2	CASSQDRGGSNTGELFF	TGTGCCAGCAGCCAAGATAGGGGCGGGTCGAACACCGGGGAGCTGTTTTTT
TRBV4-3	.	few	15	TRBJ2-6	CASSNGQSGANVLTF	TGCGCCAGCAGCAATGGACAGTCCGGGGCCAACGTCCTGACTTTC
TRBV6-1	TRBD1	few	15	TRBJ1-5	CASRKTGGFNQPQHF	TGTGCCAGCAGAAAGACAGGGGGCTTCAATCAGCCCCAGCATTTT
TRBV6-2/TRBV6-3	TRBD2	.	15	TRBJ2-1	CASSYTGGHRDEQFF	TGTGCCAGCAGTTACACGGGGGGGCATAGGGATGAGCAGTTCTTC
TRBV10-3	TRBD2	.	22	TRBJ2-5	CAISESGVSGLAGGLYQETQYF	TGTGCCATCAGTGAGTCGGGAGTTTCGGGACTAGCGGGGGGTCTGTACCAAGAGACCCAGTACTTC
TRBV3-1	.	few	15	TRBJ2-3	CASSQRQTDTDTQYF	TGTGCCAGCAGCCAGCGACAGACGGACACAGATACGCAGTATTTT